This T cell receptor beta chain was documented in a study of blood T cell repertoires in COVID-19. At the level of the study: Samples of COVID-19 (acute and convalescent) were obtained from the United States, Italy and Spain. PBMCs, B-cell-depleted T cells, or T cells provided the cDNA or gDNA that made up the material.

This clone was recorded a few times. Under the authors' procedure: Nucleated cell counts were estimated from reference gene primer amplification. Clones were read by immunoSEQ multiplex PCR, and TCRdb kept only the in-frame ones, dropping some. V and J calls and clone size follow that table, whereas D and trimming were derived from the DNA. Of around 110,000 clones listed, roughly 83% are singletons. Per germline, CDR1 SGHAT and CDR2 FQNNGV. The CDR3 spans 15 residues. Germline trimming cut 2 bases from V and 6 bases from J; bases unmatched to any gene: 7. The rearrangement joins TRBV11-2 to TRBJ1-2, with 9 bases aligning to TRBD1. This clonotype originated in a man under 40 with acute or convalescent COVID-19. The sequenced material came from peripheral blood. The CDR3 sequence is CASSLRTDRGDGYTF. The CDR3 DNA reads TGTGCCAGCAGCTTAAGGACGGACAGGGGTGATGGCTACACCTTC. Together with reference TRBV11-2 and TRBJ1-2, the CDR3 gives the full variable domain: EAGVAQSPRYKIIEKRQSVAFWCNPISGHATLYWYQQILGQGPKLLIQFQNNGVVDDSQLPKDRFSAERLKGVDSTLKIQPAKLEDSAVYLCASSLRTDRGDGYTFGSGTRLTVV.